Below, 30 T cell receptor beta chains from the same sample are listed, as sequenced in a study of regulatory T cells in long-lasting Graves disease. The time point denotes: newly diagnosed GD, antithyroid drugs for less than 3 months. TCR sequences were obtained from RNA taken from PBMCs. Building of the TCR beta libraries involved iRepertoire HTBI primers and Arm-PCR of CDR3 regions. Using its own MiXCR run on the multiplex PCR reads, TCRdb lists one record per CDR3 protein. The repertoire holds around 450,000 distinct CDR3 sequences, with under 15% as singletons. These data also formed part of another study, on T cells in Graves' hyperthyroidism and ophthalmopathy.

Sequences were derived from peripheral blood mononuclear cells (PBMCs), sampled at new diagnosis, from a patient treated with antithyroid drugs. The receptors stem from a young woman with Graves disease.

Only a few counts were recorded for this clonotype. The rearrangement links TRBV12-5 to TRBJ1-2, with 10 bases fitting TRBD1. Germline loops: CDR1 LGHNT, CDR2 FRNRAP. This CDR3 region has 15 residues. V lost 4 bases to trimming and J lost 8 bases; unmatched junction nucleotides: 10. The CDR3 spells CASGSYQMGQGGYTF. For the CDR3, the DNA is TGTGCTAGTGGTTCTTATCAAATGGGACAGGGGGGCTACACCTTC.

This clonotype was seen repeatedly, ten times or more. This chain joins TRBV3-1 and TRBJ2-5; no reliable D call. This CDR3 has 14 amino acids. V shed 0 bases and J shed 4 bases, with 9 bases lying between them. Germline CDR1 reads LGHDT; CDR2 reads YNNKEL (reference sequence). Here the CDR3 DNA reads TGTGCCAGCAGCCAAGACCCCCCGTCAGAGACCCAGTACTTC. It yields the protein CASSQDPPSETQYF.

This clonotype was counted ten times or more. CDR3 region: CSASRDGATEAFF. Written as DNA, the CDR3 is TGCAGTGCTAGCAGGGACGGTGCCACTGAAGCTTTCTTT. V and J are TRBV20-1 and TRBJ1-1; tentative D call: TRBD1 (5 bases). Trimming took 3 bases from V and 4 from J, leaving 12 bases between them. CDR3 length: 13 amino acids. Germline loops: CDR1 DFQATT, CDR2 SNEGSKA (reference sequence).

The V call is TRBV5-6, the J call TRBJ1-2; D unresolved. Germline assignment: CDR1 SGHDT and CDR2 YYEEEE. Trimming removed 4 bases at V and 4 bases at J, with 8 bases between. The CDR3 runs 12 residues. The DNA for the CDR3 is TGTGCCAGCAGCGCCATCCCCTATGGCTACACCTTC. Translated, it gives CASSAIPYGYTF.

This clonotype was counted only a few times. V is TRBV24-1 and J is TRBJ2-1, with 11 positions matching TRBD1. J gave up 4 bases and V 9 bases, and 1 base lay outside the gene matches. This CDR3 spans 13 amino acids. Germline V gene sequence: CDR1 KGHDR, CDR2 SFDVKD. The CDR3 is CATGTGGYNEQFF. The CDR3 DNA follows: TGTGCCACCGGGACAGGGGGTTACAATGAGCAGTTCTTC.

This clonotype has at least ten counts. The chain carries TRBV24-1 and TRBJ1-2; 7 bases match TRBD1. The J segment lost 4 bases and the V segment lost 4 bases, leaving 8 bases of the junction unmatched. The CDR3 has 15 amino acids. Germline CDR1 KGHDR, CDR2 SFDVKD. The CDR3 DNA reads TGTGCCACCAGTGAAGGAGGGGGCGCAAGCTATGGCTACACCTTC. Protein sequence: CATSEGGGASYGYTF.

This clonotype was detected only a few times. The chain carries TRBV10-1 and TRBJ2-1; no clear D gene. Trimming stripped 3 bases from V and 9 bases from J, with 9 bases between. The germline V gene has CDR1 WNHNN and CDR2 SYGVQD (reference sequence). The length of the CDR3 is 12 residues. In nucleotides, the CDR3 is TGCGCCAGCAGTGATACCGTCGCTGAGCAGTTCTTC. This sequence encodes CASSDTVAEQFF.

This clonotype was observed a handful of times. The chain joins TRBV7-9 to TRBJ1-4, with a tentative D call TRBD1 (5 bases). The germline V and J ends were trimmed by 1 base and 8 bases, with 11 bases remaining between them. The germline gives CDR1 SEHNR, CDR2 FQNEAQ (reference sequence). This CDR3 has 14 amino acids. In nucleotides, the CDR3 is TGTGCCAGCAGCTTAGAGGGGTTCCGGGAAAAACTGTTTTTT. Translating it yields CASSLEGFREKLFF.

Ten or more counts support this clonotype. The rearrangement joins TRBV14 to TRBJ2-1; D is unclear. V was clipped by 1 base and J by 10 bases, with 11 bases between them. The CDR3 length is 13 residues. Looked up from germline, CDR1 is SGHDN and CDR2 is FVKESK. CDR3 residues: CASSQVISSEQFF. In DNA form, the CDR3 reads TGTGCCAGCAGCCAAGTGATTAGTTCCGAGCAGTTCTTC.

This chain joins TRBV6-1 and TRBJ1-1; no firm D call. The CDR3 is 13 amino acids. V was trimmed by 4 bases and J by 1 base, leaving 7 bases between them. Germline V CDR1 and CDR2: MNHNS, SASEGT. CDR3 loop: CASSGDPNTEAFF. The CDR3 bases are TGTGCCAGCAGTGGGGATCCGAACACTGAAGCTTTCTTT.

The CDR3 loop reads CSARAPSRSTEAFF. CDR3 coding DNA: TGCAGTGCTAGGGCGCCTTCAAGGAGCACTGAAGCTTTCTTT. V gene TRBV20-1 combines with J gene TRBJ1-1; D gene unclear. The CDR3 loop spans 14 amino acids. V lost 3 bases to trimming and J lost 4 bases, with 15 bases between them. Germline V gene data show CDR1 as DFQATT and CDR2 as SNEGSKA (reference sequence).

In its sample, this clonotype was seen many times. V and J are TRBV28 and TRBJ1-2; 8 nucleotides agree with TRBD1. CDR3 size: 14 residues. CDR1 MDHEN and CDR2 SYDVKM come from the germline V gene. V gave up 2 bases and J gave up 5 bases; unmatched junction bases: 4. The CDR3 DNA reads as TGTGCCAGCAGTTTAGGGGGGACAGGATATGGCTACACCTTC. Translated, it gives CASSLGGTGYGYTF.

The table lists this clonotype with many counts. This chain connects TRBV20-1 to TRBJ2-3; perhaps TRBD2 as D (6 bases). The germline V and J ends were trimmed by 0 bases and 1 base, with 14 bases remaining between them. Germline V gene sequence: CDR1 DFQATT, CDR2 SNEGSKA (reference sequence). The CDR3 has 16 amino acids. The CDR3 here is CSARDLEGWRTDTQYF. CDR3 nucleotides: TGCAGTGCTAGAGATCTGGAGGGATGGCGCACAGATACGCAGTATTTT.

V and J are TRBV12-3 or TRBV12-4 and TRBJ2-7; D not certain. The length of the CDR3 is 14 residues. V was clipped by 8 bases and J by 2 bases, with 16 bases between them. The CDR3: CASRSTTETYEQYF. The CDR3 DNA reads as TGTGCCAGCCGGTCCACGACTGAGACCTACGAGCAGTACTTC.

The rearrangement links TRBV29-1 to TRBJ1-2; D is perhaps TRBD1 (5 bases). This CDR3 region has 13 residues. The V and J ends lost 2 bases and 4 bases respectively, with 11 bases between them. Germline lookup yields CDR1 SQVTM and CDR2 ANQGSEA. CDR3 region: CSVERQISYGYTF. The CDR3 region has the DNA TGCAGCGTTGAAAGACAGATCTCCTATGGCTACACCTTC. The full variable domain, in which reference TRBV29-1 and TRBJ1-2 provide the parts outside the CDR3, is SAVISQKPSRDICQRGTSLTIQCQVDSQVTMMFWYRQQPGQSLTLIATANQGSEATYESGFVIDKFPISRPNLTFSTLTVSNMSPEDSSIYLCSVERQISYGYTFGSGTRLTVV.

Note on this clonotype: This likely comes from a read error, as the CDR3 has no conserved phenylalanine or tryptophan at its end. The CDR3 loop reads CASSLGNEQFS. The CDR3 DNA is TGTGCCAGCAGCTTAGGTAATGAGCAGTTCTCC. The V call is TRBV13, the J call TRBJ2-1; D gene uncertain. From germline, CDR1 is PRHDT and CDR2 FYEKMQ (reference sequence). V lost 0 bases, J lost 7 bases, and 1 base lay in between. The CDR3 has 11 amino acids.

This clonotype was seen a handful of times. V is TRBV29-1 and J is TRBJ2-1; D gene uncertain. V dropped 3 bases and J dropped 7 bases, with 4 bases sitting between them. Germline loops: CDR1 SQVTM, CDR2 ANQGSEA. CDR3 size: 10 residues. This CDR3 is CSVDRNEQFF. The DNA of the CDR3 is TGCAGCGTTGACAGAAATGAGCAGTTCTTC.

The sample holds many counts of this clonotype. The chain links TRBV13 to TRBJ2-7; the match to TRBD1 covers 10 bases. CDR1 and CDR2 from the germline V gene are PRHDT and FYEKMQ (reference sequence). The CDR3 is 13 residues long. Trimming took 5 bases from V and 6 from J; bases not matched to a gene: 4. Written as DNA, the CDR3 is TGTGCCAGCAGCGCGCGGACAGGGGGCGAGCAGTACTTC. The encoded protein is CASSARTGGEQYF. The complete variable domain, with remaining parts taken from reference TRBV13 and TRBJ2-7, reads AAGVIQSPRHLIKEKRETATLKCYPIPRHDTVYWYQQGPGQDPQFLISFYEKMQSDKGSIPDRFSAQQFSDYHSELNMSSLELGDSALYFCASSARTGGEQYFGPGTRLTVT.

The CDR3: CASSQGVGFNEQFF. DNA for the CDR3: TGTGCCAGCAGCCAAGGGGTCGGGTTTAATGAGCAGTTCTTC. The V call is TRBV3-1, the J call TRBJ2-1; D unresolved. Germline CDR1 and CDR2: LGHDT and YNNKEL (reference sequence). CDR3 length: 14 residues. Trimming shortened V by 1 base and J by 7 bases, and 11 bases separated the two germline ends.

The sample holds many counts of this clonotype. The J gene is TRBJ2-2, the V gene TRBV3-1; D is undetermined. The CDR3 loop spans 14 amino acids. The V end was cut by 4 bases, the J end by 8 bases, with 14 bases between. Germline V gene data show CDR1 as LGHDT and CDR2 as YNNKEL (reference sequence). In DNA, the CDR3 is TGTGCCAGCAGCCTTCGGCCTACCCCAGGGGAGCTGTTTTTT. Translating gives CASSLRPTPGELFF. The full variable domain, with the rest looked up from reference TRBV3-1 and TRBJ2-2, is DTAVSQTPKYLVTQMGNDKSIKCEQNLGHDTMYWYKQDSKKFLKIMFSYNNKELIINETVPNRFSPKSPDKAHLNLHINSLELGDSAVYFCASSLRPTPGELFFGEGSRLTVL.

This clonotype was seen many times. V and J are TRBV19 and TRBJ2-7; the match to TRBD2 covers 10 bases. The J segment lost 4 bases and the V segment lost 10 bases, leaving 13 bases of the junction unmatched. Per germline, CDR1 LNHDA and CDR2 SQIVND (reference sequence). The CDR3 consists of 15 residues. CDR3 bases: TGTGCCACCTCCGAAGGTGGAGCGGGAGGGTACGAGCAGTACTTC. Translating gives CATSEGGAGGYEQYF.

This clonotype was seen many times. This chain links TRBV4-1 with TRBJ1-4; 10 bases align to TRBD1. This CDR3 is 15 amino acids long. From germline, CDR1 is MGHRA and CDR2 YSYEKL. The V gene end was trimmed by 4 bases and the J gene end by 7 bases; junction bases not matched to a gene: 6. The CDR3 spells CASSPGDRGTEKLFF. Written as DNA, the CDR3 is TGCGCCAGCAGCCCCGGGGACAGGGGAACTGAAAAACTGTTTTTT.

Worth noting for this clonotype: A read error may be the cause here, since a much bigger clone is one base away. The rearrangement joins TRBV12-3 or TRBV12-4 to TRBJ2-5; D call uncertain. The CDR3 runs to 13 residues. Between the trimmed V and J ends, which lost 3 bases and 3 bases, there was a span of 8 bases. CDR3 residues: CASSLVWKETQYF. DNA of the CDR3: TGTGCCAGCAGTTTGGTATGGAAAGAGACCCAGTACTTC.

This clonotype was recorded at least ten times. The rearrangement joins TRBV20-1 to TRBJ2-1; 9 nucleotides line up with TRBD2. Germline V lookup: CDR1 DFQATT, CDR2 SNEGSKA (reference sequence). This CDR3 contains 15 residues. The ends lost 6 bases at V and 9 bases at J; junction bases unmatched: 15. CDR3 nucleotides: TGCAGTGCCCCCCCCCTAGCGGGAAGATCAGTTGAGCAGTTCTTC. Protein sequence: CSAPPLAGRSVEQFF.

Ten or more counts support this clonotype. In DNA, the CDR3 is TGTGCCAGCAGTGACAAGGCGGGCGGACCGCTGGGTGGAAACACCATATATTTT. Its protein product is CASSDKAGGPLGGNTIYF. The chain uses TRBV6-1 and TRBJ1-3, with D uncertain. The CDR3 contains 18 residues. The ends were cut back, 3 bases at V and 3 bases at J, with 21 bases in the middle. Per the germline V gene, CDR1 is MNHNS and CDR2 is SASEGT.

Comments on this clonotype: Since a far larger clone is one base different, this is likely a read error. This chain uses TRBV5-1 with TRBJ2-1; 12 positions agree with TRBD2. This CDR3 region has 15 residues. J lost 10 bases, V lost 4 bases, and 9 bases had no gene match. Looked up from germline, CDR1 is SGHRS and CDR2 is YFSETQ. The CDR3 DNA sequence: TGCGCCAGCAGCACGGGACTAGCGGGCCCCTACGAGCAGTTCTTC. It specifies CASSTGLAGPYEQFF. Full variable domain (rest looked up from reference TRBV5-1 and TRBJ2-1): KAGVTQTPRYLIKTRGQQVTLSCSPISGHRSVSWYQQTPGQGLQFLFEYFSETQRNKGNFPGRFSGRQFSNSRSEMNVSTLELGDSALYLCASSTGLAGPYEQFFGPGTRLTVL.

This clonotype was counted ten times or more. J is TRBJ1-1 and V is TRBV7-2; 7 positions match TRBD1. Trimming took 5 bases from V and 2 from J; bases not matched to a gene: 14. CDR3 length: 17 amino acids. Germline CDR1 reads SGHTA; CDR2 reads FQGNSA. The chain's CDR3 is CASSVKTGSYTNTEAFF. The CDR3 DNA follows: TGTGCCAGCAGCGTGAAGACAGGGTCCTATACTAACACTGAAGCTTTCTTT.

This clonotype was counted many times. The rearrangement joins TRBV30 to TRBJ2-7; no clear D. Germline V gene sequence: CDR1 GTSNPN, CDR2 SVGIG (reference sequence). CDR3 length equals 11 residues. The V end was cut by 4 bases, the J end by 2 bases, with 6 bases between. The CDR3 DNA reads TGTGCCTGGACAGGAACCTACGAGCAGTACTTC. As protein: CAWTGTYEQYF.

This clonotype appeared many times. The chain has TRBV4-2 and TRBJ2-7, with no clear D. The germline V gene encodes CDR1 LGHNA and CDR2 YNFKEQ. V gave up 5 bases and J gave up 5 bases, with 10 bases separating them. The CDR3 sequence is 12 residues long. For the CDR3, the DNA is TGTGCCAGCAGCAACGAGGTCGACGAGCAGTACTTC. Translation: CASSNEVDEQYF.

This clonotype appeared a single time. The chain combines TRBV9 with TRBJ2-1; tentatively, D is TRBD2 (6 bases). Germline V gene lookup returns CDR1 SGDLS and CDR2 YYNGEE. Trimming shortened V by 3 bases and J by 4 bases, and 17 bases separated the two germline ends. The length of the CDR3 is 16 residues. The CDR3 DNA follows: TGTGCCAGCAGCGCCCCGGGGTCTAGCGATTACAATGAGCAGTTCTTC. Translated: CASSAPGSSDYNEQFF.